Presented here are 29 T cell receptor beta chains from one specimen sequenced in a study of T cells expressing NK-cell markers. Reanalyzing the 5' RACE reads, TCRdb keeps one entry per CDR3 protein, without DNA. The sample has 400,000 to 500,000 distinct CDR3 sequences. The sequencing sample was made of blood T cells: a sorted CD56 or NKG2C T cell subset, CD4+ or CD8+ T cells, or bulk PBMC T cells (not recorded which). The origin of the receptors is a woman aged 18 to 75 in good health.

The CDR3 is CSARQGSYNEQFF. The chain has TRBV20-1 and TRBJ2-1; as DNA is missing, the TRBD1 call by TCRdb cannot be tested. This CDR3 region has 13 residues. Germline V gene data show CDR1 as DFQATT and CDR2 as SNEGSKA (reference sequence).

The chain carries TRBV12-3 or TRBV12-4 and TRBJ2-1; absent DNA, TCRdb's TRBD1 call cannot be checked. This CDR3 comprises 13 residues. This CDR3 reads CASSPNRGYEQFF.

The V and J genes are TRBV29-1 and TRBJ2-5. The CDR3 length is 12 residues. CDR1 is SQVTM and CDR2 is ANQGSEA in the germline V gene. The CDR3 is CSVEHTQETQYF.

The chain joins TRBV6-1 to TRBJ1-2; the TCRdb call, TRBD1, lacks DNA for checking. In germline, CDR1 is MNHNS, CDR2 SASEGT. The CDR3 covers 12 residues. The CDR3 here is CASSERGYGYTF.

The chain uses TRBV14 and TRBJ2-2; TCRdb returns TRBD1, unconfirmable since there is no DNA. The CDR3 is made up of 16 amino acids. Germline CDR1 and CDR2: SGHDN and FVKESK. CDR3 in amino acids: CASSPRRVGQGGELFF.

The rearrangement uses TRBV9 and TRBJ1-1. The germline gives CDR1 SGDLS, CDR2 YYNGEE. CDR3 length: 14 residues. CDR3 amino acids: CASSVDSSNTEAFF.

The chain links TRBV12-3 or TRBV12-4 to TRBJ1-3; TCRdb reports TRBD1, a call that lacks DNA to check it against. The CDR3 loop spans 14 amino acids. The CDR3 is CASSQRGGGNTIYF.

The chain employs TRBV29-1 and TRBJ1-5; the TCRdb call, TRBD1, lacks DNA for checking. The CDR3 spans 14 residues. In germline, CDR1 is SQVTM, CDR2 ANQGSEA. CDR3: CSARTGGGNQPQHF.

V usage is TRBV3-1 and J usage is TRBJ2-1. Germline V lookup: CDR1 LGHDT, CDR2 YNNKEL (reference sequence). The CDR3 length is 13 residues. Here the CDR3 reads CASSQESGDEQFF.

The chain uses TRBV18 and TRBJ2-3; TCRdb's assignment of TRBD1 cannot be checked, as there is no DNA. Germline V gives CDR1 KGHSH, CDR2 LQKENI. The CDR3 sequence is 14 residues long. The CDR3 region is CASSPKGVEDTQYF.

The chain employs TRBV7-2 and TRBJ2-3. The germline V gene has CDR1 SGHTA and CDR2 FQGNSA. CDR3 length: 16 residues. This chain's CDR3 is CASSLIPRSSTDTQYF. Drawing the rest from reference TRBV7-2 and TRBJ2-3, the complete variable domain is GAGVSQSPSNKVTEKGKDVELRCDPISGHTALYWYRQSLGQGLEFLIYFQGNSAPDKSGLPSDRFSAERTGGSVSTLTIQRTQQEDSAVYLCASSLIPRSSTDTQYFGPGTRLTVL.

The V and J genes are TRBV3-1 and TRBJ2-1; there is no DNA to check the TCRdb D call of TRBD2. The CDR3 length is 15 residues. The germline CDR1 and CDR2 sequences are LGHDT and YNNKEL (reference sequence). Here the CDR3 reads CASSHVAGGINEQFF.

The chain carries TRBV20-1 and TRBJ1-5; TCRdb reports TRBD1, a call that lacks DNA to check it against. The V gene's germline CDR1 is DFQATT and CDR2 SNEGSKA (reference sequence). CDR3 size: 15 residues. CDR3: CSARASGQEVQPQHF.

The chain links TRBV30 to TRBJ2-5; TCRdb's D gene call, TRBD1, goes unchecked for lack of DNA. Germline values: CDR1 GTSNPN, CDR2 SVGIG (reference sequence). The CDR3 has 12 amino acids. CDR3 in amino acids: CALSTGKETQYF.

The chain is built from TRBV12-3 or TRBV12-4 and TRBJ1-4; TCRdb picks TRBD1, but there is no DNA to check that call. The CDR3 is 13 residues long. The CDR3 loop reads CASSPGRNEKLFF.

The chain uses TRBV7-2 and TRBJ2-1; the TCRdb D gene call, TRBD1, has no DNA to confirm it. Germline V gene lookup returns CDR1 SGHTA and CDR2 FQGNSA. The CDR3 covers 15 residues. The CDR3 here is CASSQGQESYNEQFF.

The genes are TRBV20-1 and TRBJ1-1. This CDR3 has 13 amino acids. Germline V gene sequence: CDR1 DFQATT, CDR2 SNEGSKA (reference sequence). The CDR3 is CSAFDREAGGAFF.

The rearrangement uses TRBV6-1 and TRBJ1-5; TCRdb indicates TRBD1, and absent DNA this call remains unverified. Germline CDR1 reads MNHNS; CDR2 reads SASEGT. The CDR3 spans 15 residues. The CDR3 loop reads CASSAQGSRDQPQHF.

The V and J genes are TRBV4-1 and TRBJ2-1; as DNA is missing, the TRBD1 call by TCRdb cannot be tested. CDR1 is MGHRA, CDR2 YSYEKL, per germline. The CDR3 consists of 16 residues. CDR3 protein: CASSQEEGVSYNEQFF.

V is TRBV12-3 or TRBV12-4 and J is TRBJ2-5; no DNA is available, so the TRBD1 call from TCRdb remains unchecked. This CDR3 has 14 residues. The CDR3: CASSPDTYQETQYF.

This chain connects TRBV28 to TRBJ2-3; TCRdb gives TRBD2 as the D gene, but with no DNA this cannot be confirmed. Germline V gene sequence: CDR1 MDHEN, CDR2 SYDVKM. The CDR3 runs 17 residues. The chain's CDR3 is CASSLWRTERVPDTQYF. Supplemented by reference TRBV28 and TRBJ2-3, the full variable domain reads DVKVTQSSRYLVKRTGEKVFLECVQDMDHENMFWYRQDPGLGLRLIYFSYDVKMKEKGDIPEGYSVSREKKERFSLILESASTNQTSMYLCASSLWRTERVPDTQYFGPGTRLTVL.

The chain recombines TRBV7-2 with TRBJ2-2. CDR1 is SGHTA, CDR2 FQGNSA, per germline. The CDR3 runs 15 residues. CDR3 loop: CASSSGGVRSGELFF.

This CDR3 reads CSAGGAGLQPQHF. The genes are TRBV20-1 and TRBJ1-5; TCRdb proposes TRBD1, but this gene call is untestable without DNA. CDR3 length equals 13 residues. Germline V gene sequence: CDR1 DFQATT, CDR2 SNEGSKA (reference sequence).

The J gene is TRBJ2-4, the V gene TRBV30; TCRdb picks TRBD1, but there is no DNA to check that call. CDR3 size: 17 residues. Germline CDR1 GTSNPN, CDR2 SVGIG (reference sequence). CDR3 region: CAWSPGRGIVAKNIQYF.

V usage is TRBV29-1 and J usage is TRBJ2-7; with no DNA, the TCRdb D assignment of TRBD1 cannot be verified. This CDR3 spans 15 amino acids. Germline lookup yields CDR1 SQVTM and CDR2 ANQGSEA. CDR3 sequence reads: CSVAKGQGASYEQYF.

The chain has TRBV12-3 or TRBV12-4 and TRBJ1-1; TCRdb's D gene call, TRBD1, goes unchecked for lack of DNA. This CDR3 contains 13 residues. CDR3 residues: CASREQVNTEAFF.

CDR3 region: CSARDNRLVNRGSQETQYF. The J gene is TRBJ2-5, the V gene TRBV20-1; no DNA is available, so the TRBD1 call from TCRdb remains unchecked. CDR1 DFQATT and CDR2 SNEGSKA come from the germline V gene (reference sequence). This CDR3 is built from 19 residues.

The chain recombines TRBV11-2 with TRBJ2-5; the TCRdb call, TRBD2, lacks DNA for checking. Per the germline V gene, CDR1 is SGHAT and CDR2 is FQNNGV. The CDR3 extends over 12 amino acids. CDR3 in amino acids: CASSLGRRAQYF.

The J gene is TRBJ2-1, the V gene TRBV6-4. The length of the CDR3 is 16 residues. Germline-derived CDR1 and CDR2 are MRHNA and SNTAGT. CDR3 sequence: CASSLNSGRAYNEQFF.